Listed here are 31 T cell receptor beta chains from one sample, sequenced in a study of T-cell memory formation after mild COVID-19. Using its own MiXCR run on the 5' RACE reads, TCRdb lists one record per CDR3 protein. The data hold 300,000 to 350,000 distinct CDR3 sequences, with around 13% observed a single time. Sample: PBMCs or a T cell subset sorted from them (not recorded which). Receptors originate from a man between 18 and 29 years old who had mild COVID-19 (a few samples of this study predate the infection). Cell type and time point are not known.

V is TRBV9 and J is TRBJ2-2; no definite D call. Germline values: CDR1 SGDLS, CDR2 YYNGEE. The CDR3 contains 14 residues. The ends were cut back, 3 bases at V and 0 bases at J, with 6 bases in the middle. The CDR3 sequence is CASSGHSNTGELFF. CDR3 DNA: TGTGCCAGCAGCGGACATTCGAACACCGGGGAGCTGTTTTTT.

This clonotype was seen only a few times. The genes are TRBV14 and TRBJ2-7, with D possibly matching TRBD1 (6 bases). The V gene's germline CDR1 is SGHDN and CDR2 FVKESK. V lost 6 bases, J lost 2 bases, and 11 bases lay in between. The CDR3 is made up of 13 amino acids. CDR3 DNA sequence: TGTGCCAGCAGGCTCACAGGGACCTACGAGCAGTACTTC. Translating it yields CASRLTGTYEQYF.

This clonotype was recorded a few times. The chain recombines TRBV18 with TRBJ2-1, with 9 bases matching TRBD2. Germline values: CDR1 KGHSH, CDR2 LQKENI. There are 15 residues in the CDR3. J was trimmed by 8 bases and V by 0 bases; bases with no gene match: 5. CDR3 DNA: TGTGCCAGCTCACCACCGGGACTAGCTACCCATGAGCAGTTCTTC. Its translation: CASSPPGLATHEQFF.

A few counts support this clonotype. The chain employs TRBV2 and TRBJ1-5; tentative D call: TRBD1 (6 bases). The CDR3 length is 15 residues. Germline CDR1 is SNHLY and CDR2 is FYNNEI. The V end lost 11 bases, the J end lost 5 bases, and 22 bases lay between the germline ends. CDR3 DNA sequence: TGTGCCGATCGAAATGGGGGGGCGCTGGATCAGCCCCAGCATTTT. This encodes CADRNGGALDQPQHF. The full variable domain, its missing parts supplied by reference TRBV2 and TRBJ1-5, is EPEVTQTPSHQVTQMGQEVILRCVPISNHLYFYWYRQILGQKVEFLVSFYNNEISEKSEIFDDQFSVERPDGSNFTLKIRSTKLEDSAMYFCADRNGGALDQPQHFGDGTRLSIL.

The V call is TRBV5-4, the J call TRBJ2-5; the D gene could be TRBD1 or TRBD2 (6 bases each). Germline V gives CDR1 SGHNT, CDR2 YYREEE (reference sequence). The V end lost 0 bases, the J end lost 4 bases, and 13 bases lay between the germline ends. This CDR3 comprises 15 residues. CDR3 sequence reads: CASSLAVGGGETQYF. The CDR3 nucleotides are TGTGCCAGCAGCTTGGCCGTCGGGGGCGGAGAGACCCAGTACTTC.

The chain has TRBV12-3 or TRBV12-4 and TRBJ2-5; weak D call: TRBD2 (5 bases). This CDR3 spans 15 amino acids. Trimming stripped 11 bases from V and 5 bases from J, with 24 bases between. The CDR3 DNA sequence: TGTGCCTCTAGCTGGTCGTCAACCCTTCTTGAGACCCAGTACTTC. Amino acid sequence: CASSWSSTLLETQYF.

This rearrangement joins TRBV7-2 to TRBJ1-3; D ambiguous. V was cut by 5 bases and J by 4 bases, with 6 bases left in between. The CDR3 consists of 12 residues. CDR1 is SGHTA, CDR2 FQGNSA, per germline. The CDR3 nucleotides read TGTGCCAGCAGCCGTTACGGAAACACCATATATTTT. Translated, it gives CASSRYGNTIYF.

The sample holds a few counts of this clonotype. The chain employs TRBV3-1 and TRBJ2-2; D might be TRBD1 or TRBD2, each matching 6 bases. V dropped 4 bases and J dropped 5 bases, with 14 bases sitting between them. CDR1 and CDR2 from the germline V gene are LGHDT and YNNKEL (reference sequence). The CDR3 contains 15 residues. CDR3 sequence reads: CASSPRGAGTGELFF. Written as DNA, the CDR3 is TGTGCCAGCAGCCCAAGGGGGGCAGGAACCGGGGAGCTGTTTTTT.

The sample holds a few counts of this clonotype. V gene TRBV7-2 combines with J gene TRBJ2-7; D is possibly TRBD1 (5 bases). Germline-derived CDR1 and CDR2 are SGHTA and FQGNSA. The ends were cut back, 5 bases at V and 3 bases at J, with 11 bases in the middle. CDR3 length: 13 amino acids. Written as DNA, the CDR3 is TGTGCCAGCAGCGACGGACACAGCTACGAGCAGTACTTC. Protein sequence: CASSDGHSYEQYF.

This chain links TRBV5-1 with TRBJ2-7; the D gene is possibly TRBD1 (5 bases). The V and J ends lost 0 bases and 0 bases respectively, with 7 bases between them. Per germline, CDR1 SGHRS and CDR2 YFSETQ. This CDR3 region has 14 residues. CDR3 nucleotide sequence: TGCGCCAGCAGCTTGGCGGACACCTCCTACGAGCAGTACTTC. Its protein is CASSLADTSYEQYF.

V is TRBV24-1 and J is TRBJ2-3; TRBD1 aligns across 11 bases. This CDR3 has 16 amino acids. Losses at the gene ends were 3 bases for V and 3 bases for J; bases not matched to a gene: 4. In germline, CDR1 is KGHDR, CDR2 SFDVKD. CDR3 nucleotides: TGTGCCACCAGTGATCCTGGACAGGGGGCTACAGATACGCAGTATTTT. This sequence encodes CATSDPGQGATDTQYF.

This chain uses TRBV20-1 with TRBJ2-3; D is possibly TRBD2 (5 bases). V lost 5 bases and J 2 bases, leaving 14 bases between the germline ends. Germline-derived CDR1 and CDR2 are DFQATT and SNEGSKA (reference sequence). CDR3 size: 14 residues. The CDR3 here is CSAGVGRNTDTQYF. CDR3 sequence (DNA): TGCAGTGCTGGGGTGGGGAGAAACACAGATACGCAGTATTTT.

There are many counts of this clonotype. The chain uses TRBV11-2 and TRBJ2-2, with D possibly being TRBD1 or TRBD2 (6 bases each). V lost 5 bases, J lost 0 bases, and 7 bases lay in between. The CDR3 covers 14 residues. Germline V CDR1 and CDR2: SGHAT, FQNNGV. CDR3 amino acids: CASSGGPNTGELFF. In DNA form, the CDR3 reads TGTGCCAGCAGCGGGGGGCCGAACACCGGGGAGCTGTTTTTT.

The rearrangement joins TRBV28 to TRBJ1-5; D unresolved. Per germline, CDR1 MDHEN and CDR2 SYDVKM. Trimming left V 1 base short and J 0 bases short, with 4 bases between. The CDR3 spans 14 residues. CDR3 nucleotides: TGTGCCAGCAGTTTATACGGTAGCAATCAGCCCCAGCATTTT. Amino acid sequence: CASSLYGSNQPQHF.

This clonotype appeared a few times. The V gene is TRBV7-2, the J gene TRBJ1-3; D is undetermined. V lost 2 bases to trimming and J lost 0 bases, with 5 bases between them. Germline V gene sequence: CDR1 SGHTA, CDR2 FQGNSA. The length of the CDR3 is 14 residues. Here the CDR3 reads CASSLIASGNTIYF. The CDR3 DNA reads TGTGCCAGCAGCTTAATCGCCTCTGGAAACACCATATATTTT.

This clonotype was picked up a small number of times. The genes are TRBV20-1 and TRBJ2-7; 7 bases are a match to TRBD1. This CDR3 comprises 14 residues. Germline assignment: CDR1 DFQATT and CDR2 SNEGSKA (reference sequence). V lost 4 bases, J lost 4 bases, and 10 bases stayed unmatched. Here the CDR3 reads CSAIYPTGRYEQYF. The CDR3 DNA reads TGCAGTGCTATCTACCCGACAGGGAGATACGAGCAGTACTTC.

This clonotype appeared many times. This rearrangement joins TRBV20-1 to TRBJ1-1; a weak D match, TRBD1 (5 bases). CDR1 is DFQATT and CDR2 is SNEGSKA in the germline V gene (reference sequence). The CDR3 sequence is 13 residues long. V was clipped by 3 bases and J by 8 bases, with 16 bases between them. This CDR3 is CSASDEGWGEAFF. The CDR3, as DNA: TGCAGTGCTAGTGATGAGGGCTGGGGCGAAGCTTTCTTT.

The sample holds a few counts of this clonotype. The chain carries TRBV7-2 and TRBJ2-7; possibly TRBD2 for D (5 bases). CDR3 size: 13 residues. The V gene lost 2 bases and the J gene lost 3 bases, with 8 bases spanning the gap. The germline V gene has CDR1 SGHTA and CDR2 FQGNSA. The DNA of the CDR3 is TGTGCCAGCAGCTTAAGTGGAGGCTACGAGCAGTACGTC. Translation gives CASSLSGGYEQYV.

The genes are TRBV29-1 and TRBJ2-2; 10 nucleotides align to TRBD1. The CDR3 is made up of 15 amino acids. The germline V gene has CDR1 SQVTM and CDR2 ANQGSEA. The trim removed 3 bases at V and 3 bases at J, leaving 4 bases unmatched. The CDR3 sequence is CSVEPGQGHTGELFF. DNA for the CDR3: TGCAGCGTTGAGCCGGGACAGGGGCACACCGGGGAGCTGTTTTTT.

This clonotype was counted many times. The CDR3 is CASSEGGADTEAFF. CDR3 bases: TGTGCCAGCAGTGAAGGGGGGGCGGACACTGAAGCTTTCTTT. The chain uses TRBV6-1 and TRBJ1-1; a possible D gene is TRBD1 (6 bases). V was trimmed by 1 base and J by 3 bases, leaving 9 bases between them. Germline V gives CDR1 MNHNS, CDR2 SASEGT. CDR3 length: 14 amino acids.

This clonotype was recorded a few times. The chain combines TRBV7-2 with TRBJ2-3, with a tentative D call TRBD2 (5 bases). Trimming took 5 bases from V and 6 from J, leaving 12 bases between them. The CDR3 is made up of 13 amino acids. Germline CDR1 and CDR2: SGHTA and FQGNSA. Here the CDR3 reads CASSGGPGDTQYF. CDR3 sequence (DNA): TGTGCCAGCAGCGGCGGTCCGGGGGATACGCAGTATTTT.

This clonotype has only a few counts. The V call is TRBV5-6, the J call TRBJ2-1, with TRBD2 matching over 8 bases. This CDR3 has 14 residues. Germline CDR1 and CDR2: SGHDT and YYEEEE. V shed 3 bases and J 8 bases; nucleotides not matched to a gene: 7. The chain's CDR3 is CASSSGLAWDEQFF. The CDR3 DNA sequence: TGTGCCAGCAGCTCCGGACTAGCTTGGGATGAGCAGTTCTTC. Full variable domain (remainder filled in from reference TRBV5-6 and TRBJ2-1): DAGVTQSPTHLIKTRGQQVTLRCSPKSGHDTVSWYQQALGQGPQFIFQYYEEEERQRGNFPDRFSGHQFPNYSSELNVNALLLGDSALYLCASSSGLAWDEQFFGPGTRLTVL.

The chain couples TRBV7-8 to TRBJ2-4; TRBD2 matches at 9 bases. Looked up from germline, CDR1 is SGHVS and CDR2 is FQNEAQ. CDR3 length: 19 amino acids. Losses at the gene ends were 1 base for V and 6 bases for J; bases not matched to a gene: 16. The CDR3 region is CASSLVPRASGVPGNIQYF. CDR3 coding DNA: TGTGCCAGCAGCTTAGTACCCCGAGCTAGCGGGGTCCCAGGAAACATTCAGTACTTC. The whole variable domain, filled in from reference TRBV7-8 and TRBJ2-4, reads GAGVSQSPRYKVAKRGQDVALRCDPISGHVSLFWYQQALGQGPEFLTYFQNEAQLDKSGLPSDRFFAERPEGSVSTLKIQRTQQEDSAVYLCASSLVPRASGVPGNIQYFGAGTRLSVL.

The chain is built from TRBV2 and TRBJ1-2; D remains unclear. The CDR3 runs 14 residues. The V gene lost 4 bases and the J gene lost 5 bases, with 14 bases spanning the gap. Germline values: CDR1 SNHLY, CDR2 FYNNEI. The CDR3, as DNA: TGTGCCAGCAGTGTTAATCCGGGAGGGTATGGCTACACCTTC. Translating it yields CASSVNPGGYGYTF.

This clonotype has more than one count but fewer than ten. J is TRBJ2-1 and V is TRBV12-3 or TRBV12-4, with TRBD2 matching over 14 bases. The CDR3 totals 19 residues. J lost 10 bases, V lost 7 bases, and 21 bases had no gene match. CDR3 nucleotides: TGTGCCAGCACCCCAAGGGGCCAGGGACTAGCGGGGGCGGATAGGGAGCAGTTCTTC. Translating it yields CASTPRGQGLAGADREQFF.

The chain has TRBV24-1 and TRBJ2-5, with 11 bases lining up with TRBD1. V trimming: 4 bases; J trimming: 5 bases; junction bases outside the gene matches: 5. CDR1 and CDR2 (germline): KGHDR, SFDVKD. This CDR3 has 15 residues. Here the CDR3 reads CATSDRTGGAETQYF. CDR3 DNA sequence: TGTGCCACCAGTGACAGGACAGGGGGCGCTGAGACCCAGTACTTC.

The rearrangement joins TRBV20-1 to TRBJ1-2, with no clear D. The CDR3 length is 12 residues. With 6 bases removed from V and 6 bases from J, the gap between germline ends came to 14 bases. The germline gives CDR1 DFQATT, CDR2 SNEGSKA (reference sequence). The CDR3 DNA reads TGCAGTGCCCCTACCGGGTCTCATGGCTACACCTTC. It is translated as CSAPTGSHGYTF.

This clonotype has a handful of counts. This chain connects TRBV5-1 to TRBJ2-1; D may be TRBD1 or TRBD2 (5 bases each). The V end was cut by 1 base, the J end by 6 bases, with 11 bases between. Germline-derived CDR1 and CDR2 are SGHRS and YFSETQ. This CDR3 region has 14 residues. The CDR3 loop reads CASSLLGTTNEQFF. DNA for the CDR3: TGCGCCAGCAGCTTGTTAGGGACCACCAATGAGCAGTTCTTC.

This sequence joins TRBV10-1 and TRBJ2-7; D possibly corresponds to TRBD1 (6 bases). Germline V gene lookup returns CDR1 WNHNN and CDR2 SYGVQD (reference sequence). This CDR3 has 15 amino acids. V was shortened by 8 bases and J by 0 bases, with 17 bases between the two germline ends. In nucleotides, the CDR3 is TGCGCCAGCGGGCCCGGGACACACAGCTCCTACGAGCAGTACTTC. This encodes CASGPGTHSSYEQYF.

The V call is TRBV15, the J call TRBJ2-7; perhaps TRBD1 as D (8 bases). This CDR3 spans 17 amino acids. Germline values: CDR1 LNHNV, CDR2 YYDKDF (reference sequence). The germline V and J ends were trimmed by 6 bases and 6 bases, with 27 bases remaining between them. Here the CDR3 DNA reads TGTGCCACCAGAGCGGGGACAGGCGTTCTTTTAACGGGCGAGCAGTACTTC. Its translation: CATRAGTGVLLTGEQYF.

The chain recombines TRBV7-8 with TRBJ1-2; no firm D call. The CDR3 runs to 12 residues. From germline, CDR1 is SGHVS and CDR2 FQNEAQ. Trimming took off 3 bases at V and 8 bases at J, with 10 bases between the two ends. The CDR3 DNA reads TGTGCCAGCAGCTTGTGGCCGGGGGGCTACACCTTC. It is translated as CASSLWPGGYTF. The whole variable domain, remainder taken from reference TRBV7-8 and TRBJ1-2, is GAGVSQSPRYKVAKRGQDVALRCDPISGHVSLFWYQQALGQGPEFLTYFQNEAQLDKSGLPSDRFFAERPEGSVSTLKIQRTQQEDSAVYLCASSLWPGGYTFGSGTRLTVV.